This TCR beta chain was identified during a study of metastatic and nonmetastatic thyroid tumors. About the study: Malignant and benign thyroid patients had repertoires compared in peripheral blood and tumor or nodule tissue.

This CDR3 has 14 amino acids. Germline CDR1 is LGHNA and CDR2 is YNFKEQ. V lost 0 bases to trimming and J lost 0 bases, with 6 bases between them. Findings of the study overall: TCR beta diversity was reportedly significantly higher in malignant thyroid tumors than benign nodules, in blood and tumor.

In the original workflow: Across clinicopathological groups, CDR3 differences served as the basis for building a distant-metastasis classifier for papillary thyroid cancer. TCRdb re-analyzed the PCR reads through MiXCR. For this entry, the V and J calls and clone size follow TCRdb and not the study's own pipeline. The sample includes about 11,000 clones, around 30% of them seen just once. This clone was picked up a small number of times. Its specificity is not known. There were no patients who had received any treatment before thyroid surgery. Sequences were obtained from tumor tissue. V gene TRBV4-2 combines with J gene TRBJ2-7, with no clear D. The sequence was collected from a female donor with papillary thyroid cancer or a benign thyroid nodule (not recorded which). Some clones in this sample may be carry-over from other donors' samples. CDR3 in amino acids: CASSQDRSSYEQYF. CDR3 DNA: TGTGCCAGCAGCCAAGATCGGAGCTCCTACGAGCAGTACTTC.